A selection of T cell receptor beta chains follows, all from one sample in a study of cytomegalovirus exposure and HLA in healthy donors. The data were produced by immunoSEQ multiplex PCR, yet TCRdb's version contains in-frame clones alone and is incomplete. The table lists about 21,000 clones, over 65% of them singletons. Sequencing input: PBMCs. The receptors here all came from a man aged 55-75 years in good health and CMV-seronegative. The CDR3 runs from the conserved cysteine through the conserved F or W. The order of the fields is V gene, J gene, D gene, clone size, CDR3 protein, CDR3 DNA. D genes are given only for firm matches. Size tells how often a clone was seen (once, few, many) or the class of an expanded clone, and some rows leave it out.

>TRBV5-5|TRBJ2-5|TRBD1|.
CASSWKATGTGTGETQYF
TGTGCCAGCAGCTGGAAAGCAACCGGGACAGGTACTGGAGAGACCCAGTACTTC
>TRBV5-4|TRBJ1-1|.|.
CASRDGGGSGTEAFF
TGTGCCAGCAGGGATGGGGGGGGCAGTGGCACTGAAGCTTTCTTT
>TRBV7-8|TRBJ1-2|TRBD1|few
CASSLGGVRGRGYTF
TGTGCCAGCAGCTTAGGTGGTGTCAGGGGGCGAGGCTACACCTTC
>TRBV7-3|TRBJ1-6|TRBD1|.
CASSTTGRLGSPLHF
TGTGCCAGCAGTACGACAGGGAGGCTTGGCTCACCCCTCCACTTT
>TRBV15|TRBJ2-2|.|.
CATSIFTGELFF
TGTGCCACCAGCATATTCACCGGGGAGCTGTTTTTT
>TRBV6-5|TRBJ1-2|TRBD1|.
CASSLGQGRNYGYTF
TGTGCCAGCAGTCTCGGACAGGGACGTAACTATGGCTACACCTTC
>TRBV6-5|TRBJ1-1|.|.
CASSYSGPNREAFF
TGTGCCAGCAGTTACTCGGGCCCCAACCGTGAAGCTTTCTTT
>TRBV7-3|TRBJ2-7|.|.
CASSLGSGTPYEQYF
TGTGCCAGCAGCTTAGGATCAGGGACACCCTACGAGCAGTACTTC
>TRBV7-9|TRBJ1-5|TRBD1|.
CSSSHSGQGKGQPQHF
TGTTCCAGCAGCCACAGCGGACAGGGGAAGGGACAGCCCCAGCATTTT
>TRBV10-3|TRBJ2-1|.|few
CAISESLIWGDYNEQFF
TGTGCCATCAGTGAGTCTCTAATTTGGGGAGACTACAATGAGCAGTTCTTC
>TRBV18|TRBJ2-1|.|.
CASSPLGGRTSNEQFF
TGTGCCAGCTCACCATTAGGGGGAAGGACTTCCAATGAGCAGTTCTTC
>TRBV9|TRBJ2-1|TRBD2|.
CASSPPRGGNNEQFF
TGTGCCAGCAGCCCCCCCCGGGGGGGAAACAATGAGCAGTTCTTC
>TRBV6-4|TRBJ2-2|TRBD2|.
CASSDGGAGELFF
TGTGCCAGCAGTGACGGGGGGGCCGGGGAGCTGTTTTTT
>TRBV6-1|TRBJ1-2|TRBD1|.
CASSERTGRYGYTF
TGTGCCAGCAGTGAGCGGACAGGGAGGTATGGCTACACCTTC
>TRBV7-2|TRBJ2-3|.|few
CASSFRHLGLSTDTQYF
TGTGCCAGCAGCTTCCGACACCTGGGACTTAGCACAGATACGCAGTATTTT
>TRBV6-5|TRBJ1-2|.|once
CAIGGNYGYPF
TGTGCCATCGGAGGGAACTATGGCTACCCCTTC
>TRBV11-2|TRBJ2-2|.|.
CASSLDRRGGELFF
TGTGCCAGCAGCTTAGATCGTAGGGGCGGGGAGCTGTTTTTT
>TRBV30|TRBJ1-1|TRBD1|.
CAWRGQGMNTEAFF
TGTGCCTGGAGGGGACAGGGAATGAACACTGAAGCTTTCTTT
>TRBV2|TRBJ2-1|.|few
CASSGLYVLWEQFF
TGTGCCAGCAGTGGACTATACGTTCTATGGGAGCAGTTCTTC
>TRBV5-8|TRBJ1-1|TRBD1|.
CASSRGTGNTEAFF
TGTGCCAGCAGCCGAGGGACAGGGAACACTGAAGCTTTCTTT
>TRBV5-4|TRBJ2-7|TRBD2|.
CASSLEATSAYEQYF
TGTGCCAGCAGCTTGGAAGCGACTAGCGCTTACGAGCAGTACTTC
>TRBV28|TRBJ1-2|.|.
CASSLDRNYGYTF
TGTGCCAGCAGCCTAGACAGAAACTATGGCTACACCTTC
>TRBV27|TRBJ2-7|TRBD1|.
CASSFFGTDYEQYF
TGTGCCAGCAGTTTCTTCGGGACAGACTACGAGCAGTACTTC
>TRBV18|TRBJ2-1|TRBD2|.
CASSPLWTSGENEQFF
TGTGCCAGCTCACCATTGTGGACTAGCGGAGAGAATGAGCAGTTCTTC
>TRBV5-5|TRBJ2-1|TRBD2|.
CASSPQGLAGLIEQFF
TGTGCCAGCAGCCCTCAAGGACTAGCGGGTCTTATTGAGCAGTTCTTC
>TRBV2|TRBJ1-4|.|.
CASSSGTNEKLFF
TGTGCCAGCAGTTCCGGGACTAATGAAAAACTGTTTTTT
>TRBV18|TRBJ2-3|.|.
CASSPSLAYNTDTQYF
TGTGCCAGCTCACCATCCCTAGCGTACAACACAGATACGCAGTATTTT
>TRBV30|TRBJ1-2|TRBD1|once
CAWVSRDRDGYTF
TGTGCCTGGGTTTCCCGGGACAGGGACGGCTACACCTTC
>TRBV7-9|TRBJ2-7|TRBD2|.
CASSPNIAGPAWEQYF
TGTGCCAGCAGCCCCAACATAGCGGGCCCAGCTTGGGAGCAGTACTTC
>TRBV4-1|TRBJ2-3|.|few
CASSQDRDGSGFTDTQYF
TGCGCCAGCAGCCAAGATCGGGATGGGAGTGGATTCACAGATACGCAGTATTTT
>TRBV7-2|TRBJ2-2|.|few
CASSFRGPTGELFF
TGTGCCAGCAGCTTTAGGGGTCCCACCGGGGAGCTGTTTTTT
>TRBV25-1|TRBJ2-1|TRBD1|.
CASSDTRRQGGEQFF
TGTGCCAGCAGTGACACCCGGCGACAGGGGGGAGAGCAGTTCTTC
>TRBV5-1|TRBJ2-5|TRBD2|.
CASSFAGGRETQYF
TGCGCCAGCAGCTTCGCGGGGGGGCGGGAGACCCAGTACTTC
>TRBV6-5|TRBJ2-1|TRBD1|.
CASSRRQGAEQFF
TGTGCCAGCAGTCGGAGACAGGGGGCTGAGCAGTTCTTC
>TRBV19|TRBJ1-1|TRBD1|.
CASRTTGANTEAFF
TGTGCCAGTAGAACTACAGGGGCGAACACTGAAGCTTTCTTT
>TRBV4-2|TRBJ2-7|TRBD2|.
CASSQGLAGTYEQYF
TGTGCCAGCAGCCAGGGACTAGCGGGAACCTACGAGCAGTACTTC
>TRBV20-1|TRBJ1-6|.|once
CSARAGSPLHF
TGCAGTGCTAGAGCAGGGTCACCCCTCCACTTT
>TRBV5-8|TRBJ1-4|.|few
CASSLTPLAGATNEKLFF
TGTGCCAGCAGCTTGACTCCCCTGGCAGGGGCAACTAATGAAAAACTGTTTTTT
>TRBV27|TRBJ1-2|.|.
CASSLLRQGNGYTF
TGTGCCAGCAGTTTACTTCGTCAGGGGAATGGCTACACCTTC
>TRBV6-6|TRBJ1-2|.|.
CASSPRGAQRNGYPF
TGTGCCAGCAGTCCCCGGGGGGCTCAGAGGAATGGCTACCCCTTC
>TRBV6-5|TRBJ1-2|.|.
CASSYSWGGYTF
TGTGCCAGCAGTTACTCGTGGGGCGGCTACACCTTC
>TRBV10-3|TRBJ2-7|TRBD2|.
CAISVTSGSFEQYF
TGTGCCATCAGTGTGACTAGCGGGAGCTTCGAGCAGTACTTC
>TRBV5-1|TRBJ2-1|TRBD2|once
CASSFLGEGRNEQFF
TGCGCCAGCAGCTTCCTGGGGGAGGGCCGGAATGAGCAGTTCTTC
>TRBV30|TRBJ1-6|.|.
CAWSSTVNSPLHF
TGTGCCTGGAGTTCGACAGTCAATTCACCCCTCCACTTT
>TRBV27|TRBJ2-7|.|.
CASSKRTDSYEQYF
TGTGCCAGCAGTAAGCGGACTGACTCCTACGAGCAGTACTTC
>TRBV29-1|TRBJ2-3|TRBD2|.
CSVEQLAGSTDTQYF
TGCAGCGTTGAACAACTAGCGGGGAGCACAGATACGCAGTATTTT
>TRBV7-3|TRBJ2-7|TRBD1|.
CASSLGQGHNEQYF
TGTGCCAGCAGCTTAGGACAGGGCCACAACGAGCAGTACTTC
>TRBV19|TRBJ2-2|TRBD2|.
CASSKLAGGSAGELFF
TGTGCCAGTAGTAAACTAGCGGGGGGGAGCGCCGGGGAGCTGTTTTTT
>TRBV13|TRBJ2-1|.|.
CASSYAWQGQHNEQFF
TGTGCCAGCAGCTATGCATGGCAGGGACAACACAATGAGCAGTTCTTC
>TRBV2|TRBJ2-3|TRBD2|.
CASRKAGGPPDTQYF
TGTGCCAGCCGGAAAGCGGGGGGGCCTCCAGATACGCAGTATTTT
>TRBV5-4|TRBJ2-1|TRBD1|.
CASSRGTVRGNEQFF
TGTGCCAGCAGCCGTGGGACAGTGAGGGGCAATGAGCAGTTCTTC
>TRBV5-1|TRBJ2-4|TRBD2|.
CASSLAPGLAGIAKNIQYF
TGCGCCAGCAGCTTGGCCCCGGGACTAGCGGGAATAGCCAAAAACATTCAGTACTTC
>TRBV6-5|TRBJ2-7|.|.
CASTGFQAPRGEQYF
TGTGCCAGCACAGGCTTCCAGGCCCCTCGGGGCGAGCAGTACTTC
>TRBV30|TRBJ2-7|TRBD2|few
CAWGPFMREYYEQYF
TGTGCCTGGGGGCCTTTTATGCGGGAGTACTACGAGCAGTACTTC